This T cell receptor beta chain was recovered during a study of a mutant IDH1 vaccine in newly diagnosed glioma. Clones were read by immunoSEQ multiplex PCR, and TCRdb kept only the in-frame ones, dropping some. Among about 92,000 clones listed, 80% to 90% were seen once. The CDR3 loop spans 15 amino acids. Germline V lookup: CDR1 GTSNPN, CDR2 SVGIG (reference sequence). The trim removed 4 bases at V and 2 bases at J, leaving 10 bases unmatched. Described time point: baseline, week 1 (first vaccination visit). Noted treatment: pre-vaccination baseline after standard-of-care therapy. This sequence joins TRBV30 and TRBJ2-7; the match to TRBD2 covers 8 bases. The sequences come from PBMCs, collected from a glioma patient treated with radiotherapy, temozolomide or both. This clonotype originated in a woman aged 45 to 65 with glioma. The CDR3 sequence: CAWKSGGLLTYEQYF. The DNA of the CDR3 is TGTGCCTGGAAGAGCGGGGGACTTCTCACCTACGAGCAGTACTTC.